The source of this T cell receptor beta chain is a study of post-analysis software for immune sequencing data. The overall study: The study covered relapsing-remitting, secondary progressive and progressive-relapsing courses of multiple sclerosis.

Trimming pared 5 bases from V and 0 bases from J, leaving 13 bases between. Germline CDR1 and CDR2: MNHEY and SMNVEV (reference sequence). This CDR3 is built from 15 residues. Study-wide findings and caveats: Controls showed lower frequencies than patients for roughly 5 TRBV segments, and TRBV5-6, TRBV5-1 and TRBV20-1 were among these. Co-batched samples clustered tightly together by F measure. Normalized Chao1 diversity was significantly reduced in patients versus controls.

This clonotype was counted at least ten times. Its specificity is unknown. TCR beta cDNA libraries included unique molecular identifiers. Yield was roughly 500,000 cDNA molecules from about 1 to 10 million T cells. TCRdb analysed the PCR reads with MiXCR anew, one entry per CDR3 protein. Of approximately 250,000 distinct CDR3 sequences in the sample, roughly a third are singletons; the top ten hold 4.5% to 5.5%. The chain couples TRBV27 to TRBJ2-5; maybe TRBD1 (5 bases). The sequence derives from a girl aged 10 to 17 with multiple sclerosis. The specimen sequenced was blood. The CDR3, as DNA: TGTGCCAGCAGTCGATACCAGGGATACCAAGAGACCCAGTACTTC. The encoded protein is CASSRYQGYQETQYF.